A single sample gave rise to the 8 T cell receptor beta chains below, sequenced in a study of CD8 T cells in Susac syndrome. Random-hexamer reverse transcription was applied to about 0.5 to 1 ug RNA. TCRdb analysed the immunoSEQ multiplex PCR reads with MiXCR anew, one entry per CDR3 protein. The sample has approximately 110,000 distinct CDR3 sequences, approximately 93% seen once. Sequencing was done on a sample of CD8+ T cells from PBMCs. These receptors all come from a human donor with multiple sclerosis.

The chain carries TRBV5-6 and TRBJ1-5; D gene unclear. The germline CDR1 and CDR2 sequences are SGHDT and YYEEEE. Trimming cost V 4 bases and J 0 bases, with 11 bases left between them. The CDR3 covers 15 residues. The CDR3 sequence is CASSLMDYSNQPQHF. In nucleotides, the CDR3 is TGTGCCAGCAGCCTAATGGACTATAGCAATCAGCCCCAGCATTTT.

The chain has TRBV24-1 and TRBJ2-2; unclear D gene. Germline CDR1 is KGHDR and CDR2 is SFDVKD. Trimming removed 9 bases at V and 0 bases at J, with 4 bases between. The CDR3 is 12 amino acids. CDR3 sequence (DNA): TGTGCCACCCTAGCGAACACCGGGGAGCTGTTTTTT. It yields the protein CATLANTGELFF.

This rearrangement joins TRBV19 to TRBJ1-1, with D tentatively TRBD1 (5 bases). CDR1 LNHDA and CDR2 SQIVND come from the germline V gene (reference sequence). The CDR3 spans 11 residues. V lost 10 bases and J 4 bases, leaving 10 bases between the germline ends. The CDR3 loop reads CAITRGTEAFF. The CDR3 DNA sequence: TGTGCCATTACGAGGGGCACTGAAGCTTTCTTT.

This sequence joins TRBV6-1 and TRBJ2-7; TRBD1 matches at 7 bases. This CDR3 has 14 residues. V lost 2 bases and J lost 3; bases outside the gene matches: 4. Per the germline V gene, CDR1 is MNHNS and CDR2 is SASEGT. The CDR3 reads CASSERTGFYEQYF. The CDR3 nucleotides read TGTGCCAGCAGTGAAAGGACAGGATTCTACGAGCAGTACTTC.

CDR3 nucleotide sequence: TGTGCCAGCAGCTTAGCGGTACAGCTATCGAACACCGGGGAGCTGTTTTTT. It encodes CASSLAVQLSNTGELFF. The chain links TRBV7-6 to TRBJ2-2; no reliable D call. Trimming took 0 bases from V and 0 from J, leaving 11 bases between them. There are 17 residues in the CDR3. Germline V gene sequence: CDR1 SGHVS, CDR2 FNYEAQ.

The gene calls are TRBV7-9 and TRBJ1-4; D remains ambiguous. Trimming stripped 5 bases from V and 1 base from J, with 14 bases between. Germline lookup yields CDR1 SEHNR and CDR2 FQNEAQ (reference sequence). The CDR3 covers 16 residues. The CDR3 sequence: CASSPSDWGTNEKLFF. CDR3 in DNA: TGTGCCAGCAGCCCCTCAGACTGGGGAACTAATGAAAAACTGTTTTTT.

The chain combines TRBV10-3 with TRBJ1-3; possibly TRBD1 for D (5 bases). The CDR3 is 14 amino acids. Germline V gene data show CDR1 as ENHRY and CDR2 as SYGVKD. V was cut by 8 bases and J by 0 bases, with 11 bases left in between. CDR3 coding DNA: TGTGCCATCCGCGGGGCACCCTCTGGAAACACCATATATTTT. Residues: CAIRGAPSGNTIYF.

This clonotype is a singleton in its sample. This chain joins TRBV11-2 and TRBJ2-7; no clear D. Germline CDR1 is SGHAT and CDR2 is FQNNGV. This CDR3 comprises 14 residues. V gave up 3 bases and J gave up 6 bases, with 15 bases separating them. As DNA, the CDR3 is TGTGCCAGCAGCTTGTCGTGGACGGATGGCGAGCAGTACTTC. Translated: CASSLSWTDGEQYF.